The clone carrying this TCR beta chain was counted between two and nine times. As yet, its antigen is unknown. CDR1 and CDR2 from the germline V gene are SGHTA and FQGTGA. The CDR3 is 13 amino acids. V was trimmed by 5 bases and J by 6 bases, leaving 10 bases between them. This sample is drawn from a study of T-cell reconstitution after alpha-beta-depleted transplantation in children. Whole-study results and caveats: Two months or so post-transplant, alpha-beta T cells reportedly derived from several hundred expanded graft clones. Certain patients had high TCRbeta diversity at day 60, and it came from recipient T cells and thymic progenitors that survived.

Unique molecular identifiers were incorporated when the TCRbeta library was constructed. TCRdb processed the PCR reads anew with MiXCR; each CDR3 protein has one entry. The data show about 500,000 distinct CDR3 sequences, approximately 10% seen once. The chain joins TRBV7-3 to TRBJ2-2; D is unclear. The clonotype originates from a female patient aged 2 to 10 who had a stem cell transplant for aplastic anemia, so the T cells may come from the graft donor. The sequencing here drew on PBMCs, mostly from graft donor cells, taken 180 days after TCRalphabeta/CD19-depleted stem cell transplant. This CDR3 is CASSTRGAGELFF. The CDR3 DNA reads TGTGCCAGCAGCACACGAGGTGCCGGGGAGCTGTTTTTT.